This T cell receptor beta chain was obtained from a study of blood T cell repertoires in COVID-19 (dated by TCRdb to 2019 to 2021). In terms of the full investigation: The collaborator samples originated in the United States, Italy and Spain and spanned the acute and convalescent phases of COVID-19. The material from the prospective study consisted of cDNA or gDNA derived from T cells, B-cell-depleted T cells, or PBMCs. Deeply sampled blood TCRbeta repertoires from subjects exposed to, actively infected with, or recovered from COVID-19 were included in the dataset. The repertoires were made available in a free public database intended to serve as a resource for research on the immune response to SARS-CoV-2. The samples were drawn from two sources: the first 160 participants of the ongoing ImmuneRACE study, and 1,200 or so subjects contributed by 6 global collaborators. Nearly every sample came with metadata listing a de-identified subject ID, COVID-19 status, age in years and sex. Where available, HLA class I and class II types were obtained from metadata supplied by the sample provider rather than from assay-based typing. Broad study findings and their caveats: The quantity of clinical and demographic metadata differed by source and by participant and was supplied without curation.

In the case of this clone: Its recognized antigen is unknown. Per-nucleotide qualities are absent, and no much larger clonotype sits a single base away.

Each collaborating institution followed its own protocols to collect whole blood in K2EDTA tubes. For TCRbeta analysis, collaborators shipped samples as frozen whole blood, isolated PBMCs, or DNA extracted from either of those sample types. TCRbeta CDR3 regions were amplified from genomic DNA by means of the immunoSEQ Assay, a bias-controlled multiplex PCR. Per the authors' processing: Nucleated cell counts per sample were estimated from amplification of reference gene primers within the assay. To quantify the absolute abundance of each unique TCRbeta CDR3 rearrangement, sequence reads were collapsed and filtered. For each sample, productive Simpson clonality was calculated by taking the square root of Simpson's diversity index across productive rearrangements. Not all clones reach the TCRdb copy of this immuneACCESS table, which keeps in-frame sequences only. Checked studies attribute under half of the gap to unresolved V genes and leave the rest unexplained. The D gene and trimming were derived from the DNA, and the V and J assignments and clone size from that table. The sample has fewer than 400,000 clones on record, around nine tenths of them singletons. Together, the top ten hold 3% of the sample.

Sequenced: peripheral blood. The sequence was collected from a human donor in a cohort sampled during active COVID-19.

CDR3 reads: CASSRDRTRGYTF. The sequence in DNA is TGTGCCAGCAGCAGAGACAGGACGAGGGGCTACACCTTC. The sequence links TRBV12-3 or TRBV12-4 to TRBJ1-2; D gene: possibly TRBD1, on 6 matching bases. From its cysteine to its phenylalanine, the CDR3 spans 13 amino acids. CDR3 DNA only is kept here, 39 bases in frame from base 1. V lost 6 bases and J lost 8 bases; the stretch between them is 16 bases long.